The 9 T cell receptor beta chains listed next were all sequenced from one sample in a study of PD-1 blockade in classical Hodgkin lymphoma. Sample time point: cycle 4 day 1 (C4D1), after 6 weeks of nivolumab. Each patient experienced a relapse that followed autologous stem cell transplantation, and brentuximab vedotin exposure varied. TCRdb's table, derived via immunoSEQ multiplex PCR, lists solely in-frame clones and lacks some. The repertoire holds some 93,000 clones, with approximately 78% as singletons. This sample comprised peripheral blood mononuclear cells (PBMCs), obtained before the fourth cycle of nivolumab. The receptors come from a human donor with classical Hodgkin lymphoma.

This chain joins TRBV28 and TRBJ2-2; D unresolved. Deletions cut 3 bases from V and 0 bases from J, with 8 bases between. CDR1 MDHEN and CDR2 SYDVKM come from the germline V gene. This CDR3 is 15 amino acids long. The CDR3 sequence: CASSFFKTNTGELFF. Written as DNA, the CDR3 is TGTGCCAGCAGTTTTTTCAAAACGAACACCGGGGAGCTGTTTTTT. Using reference TRBV28 and TRBJ2-2 for the parts outside the CDR3, the full variable domain is DVKVTQSSRYLVKRTGEKVFLECVQDMDHENMFWYRQDPGLGLRLIYFSYDVKMKEKGDIPEGYSVSREKKERFSLILESASTNQTSMYLCASSFFKTNTGELFFGEGSRLTVL.

The V call is TRBV4-1, the J call TRBJ1-1, with a possible D match to TRBD1 (5 bases). The V end lost 0 bases, the J end lost 0 bases, and 14 bases lay between the germline ends. Germline lookup yields CDR1 MGHRA and CDR2 YSYEKL. This CDR3 region has 17 residues. The CDR3 region has the DNA TGCGCCAGCAGCCAAGAACTCCGGGACGGCATGAACACTGAAGCTTTCTTT. Protein product: CASSQELRDGMNTEAFF.

This clone occurred once. This rearrangement joins TRBV5-6 to TRBJ2-7; 10 bases line up with TRBD2. The CDR3 totals 16 residues. Germline V gene lookup returns CDR1 SGHDT and CDR2 YYEEEE. Germline trimming cut 2 bases from V and 3 bases from J; bases unmatched to any gene: 8. CDR3 amino acids: CASSFRPLAGVYEQYF. The CDR3 bases are TGTGCCAGCAGCTTTAGGCCGCTAGCGGGAGTCTACGAGCAGTACTTC.

This chain uses TRBV30 with TRBJ1-2; D call uncertain. Germline V gives CDR1 GTSNPN, CDR2 SVGIG (reference sequence). This CDR3 is 13 amino acids long. V was pared by 0 bases and J by 3 bases, with 8 bases between. For the CDR3, the DNA is TGTGCCTGGAGTGTACAAACAGACTATGGCTACACCTTC. This translates into CAWSVQTDYGYTF.

This chain links TRBV5-1 with TRBJ1-5; 7 bases align to TRBD1. The CDR3 is made up of 15 amino acids. V shed 0 bases and J 4 bases; nucleotides not matched to a gene: 4. CDR1 and CDR2 from the germline V gene are SGHRS and YFSETQ. The chain's CDR3 is CASSLAGQSNQPQHF. The CDR3 nucleotides read TGCGCCAGCAGCTTGGCGGGACAGAGTAATCAGCCCCAGCATTTT.

As DNA, the CDR3 is TGCGCCAGCAGCCCCCGACAGACTAGCACCAAAAACATTCAGTACTTC. This gives the protein CASSPRQTSTKNIQYF. The V call is TRBV5-1, the J call TRBJ2-4; 7 bases map to TRBD2. The CDR3 runs 16 residues. With V trimmed by 4 bases and J by 2 bases, 9 bases remained unmatched. Germline V gives CDR1 SGHRS, CDR2 YFSETQ.

CDR3 sequence: CASSDFGPPTDTQYF. The CDR3 region has the DNA TGTGCCAGTAGTGACTTCGGACCACCCACAGATACGCAGTATTTT. The chain is built from TRBV19 and TRBJ2-3; no firm D call. The CDR3 is 15 residues long. V lost 5 bases and J 2 bases, leaving 14 bases between the germline ends. The V gene's germline CDR1 is LNHDA and CDR2 SQIVND (reference sequence).

This clone was seen a few times. This chain connects TRBV18 to TRBJ1-3; D is possibly TRBD1 (6 bases). This CDR3 is 14 amino acids long. Per germline, CDR1 KGHSH and CDR2 LQKENI. V was clipped by 1 base and J by 5 bases, with 9 bases between them. The CDR3 DNA follows: TGTGCCAGCTCACCACGGACAGACAGAAACACCATATATTTT. Amino acids: CASSPRTDRNTIYF.

The chain employs TRBV7-8 and TRBJ1-1; D perhaps matches TRBD1 (6 bases). CDR1 is SGHVS, CDR2 FQNEAQ, per germline. V lost 1 base and J 12 bases, leaving 15 bases between the germline ends. CDR3 length: 13 residues. The CDR3 sequence is CASSLDLQGRTFF. Here the CDR3 DNA reads TGTGCCAGCAGCTTAGACTTGCAGGGGCGGACTTTCTTT.